The 32 T cell receptor beta chains reported below all come from one sample, sequenced in a study of identical twins. MiXCR, run by TCRdb on the 5' RACE reads, gives a single entry per CDR3 protein. Found here are about 700,000 distinct CDR3 sequences, over 5% of them singletons; the top ten hold under 2%. Sequenced material: naive T cells sorted from blood. Receptors were obtained from a man aged 18 to 29 in good health.

V and J are TRBV11-2 and TRBJ1-1; no clear D. Trimming left V 3 bases short and J 6 bases short, with 11 bases between. Germline CDR1 and CDR2: SGHAT and FQNNGV. There are 13 residues in the CDR3. The CDR3 loop is CASSFLNNPEAFF. DNA for the CDR3: TGTGCCAGCAGCTTTCTCAACAACCCTGAAGCTTTCTTT.

This clonotype was seen repeatedly, ten times or more. The J gene is TRBJ2-3, the V gene TRBV10-3; a weak D match, TRBD2 (6 bases). Germline V gives CDR1 ENHRY, CDR2 SYGVKD. Trimming cost V 2 bases and J 4 bases, with 10 bases left between them. The CDR3 spans 14 residues. Written as DNA, the CDR3 is TGTGCCATCAGTGAGCGGGAGAGGGCAGATACGCAGTATTTT. Translated: CAISERERADTQYF.

There are a few counts of this clonotype. The chain recombines TRBV4-1 with TRBJ2-6; no definite D call. Germline CDR1 and CDR2: MGHRA and YSYEKL. The ends were cut back, 1 base at V and 0 bases at J, with 7 bases in the middle. CDR3 length: 16 amino acids. CDR3 sequence: CASSQVFDSGANVLTF. The CDR3 region has the DNA TGCGCCAGCAGCCAAGTCTTTGACTCTGGGGCCAACGTCCTGACTTTC.

This clonotype was recorded at least ten times. V usage is TRBV24-1 and J usage is TRBJ2-1, with no clear D. V was clipped by 4 bases and J by 0 bases, with 12 bases between them. This CDR3 contains 16 residues. Germline CDR1 and CDR2: KGHDR and SFDVKD. The CDR3 coding sequence is TGTGCCACCAGTGACGTAGGGTTGAGCTCCTACAATGAGCAGTTCTTC. This encodes CATSDVGLSSYNEQFF.

This clonotype was counted between two and nine times. In DNA form, the CDR3 reads TGTGCCAGCAGCCAAGTCGTCGGGCGGTCCTCTGGAAACACCATATATTTT. It translates to CASSQVVGRSSGNTIYF. The chain links TRBV3-1 to TRBJ1-3; D is unresolved. V lost 1 base to trimming and J lost 0 bases, with 13 bases between them. CDR3 length equals 17 residues. Germline V gene lookup returns CDR1 LGHDT and CDR2 YNNKEL (reference sequence). Full variable domain (remainder filled in from reference TRBV3-1 and TRBJ1-3): DTAVSQTPKYLVTQMGNDKSIKCEQNLGHDTMYWYKQDSKKFLKIMFSYNNKELIINETVPNRFSPKSPDKAHLNLHINSLELGDSAVYFCASSQVVGRSSGNTIYFGEGSWLTVV.

This clonotype occurred many times. The chain combines TRBV4-3 with TRBJ2-7; TRBD2 matches 9 bases. The CDR3 runs 14 residues. The ends lost 1 base at V and 6 bases at J; junction bases unmatched: 4. Per the germline V gene, CDR1 is LGHNA and CDR2 is YSLEER. CDR3 region: CASSQVGSGSEQYF. Written as DNA, the CDR3 is TGCGCCAGCAGCCAAGTGGGTAGCGGGAGCGAGCAGTACTTC.

This clonotype was detected ten times or more. This sequence joins TRBV6-1 and TRBJ2-5; 8 nucleotides line up with TRBD1. The CDR3 runs to 16 residues. J was trimmed by 4 bases and V by 7 bases; bases with no gene match: 14. Germline CDR1 reads MNHNS; CDR2 reads SASEGT. The CDR3 reads CASTFTNQGARETQYF. The CDR3 nucleotides read TGTGCCAGCACCTTCACCAATCAGGGGGCTCGAGAGACCCAGTACTTC.

The chain joins TRBV20-1 to TRBJ2-1; TRBD2 matches at 10 bases. V shed 1 base, J shed 7 bases, and the junction held 7 bases outside the gene matches. Germline V CDR1 and CDR2: DFQATT, SNEGSKA (reference sequence). The CDR3 spans 15 residues. CDR3 amino acids: CSARVWLAGVNEQFF. The CDR3 DNA reads as TGCAGTGCTAGAGTGTGGCTAGCGGGAGTTAATGAGCAGTTCTTC.

The chain carries TRBV6-5 and TRBJ2-5; TRBD2 might be the D (7 bases). Trimming left V 2 bases short and J 6 bases short, with 16 bases between. The germline V gene encodes CDR1 MNHEY and CDR2 SVGAGI. The CDR3 totals 15 residues. CDR3 amino acids: CASSYVGGGSQTQYF. DNA of the CDR3: TGTGCCAGCAGTTACGTGGGGGGCGGGAGTCAGACCCAGTACTTC.

This clonotype appeared many times. This chain connects TRBV12-3 or TRBV12-4 to TRBJ2-1, with TRBD2 identical over 7 bases. CDR3 length: 14 amino acids. J lost 7 bases, V lost 1 base, and 4 bases had no gene match. CDR3 bases: TGTGCCAGCAGTTTAGGGGACTATCCTAATGAGCAGTTCTTC. It specifies CASSLGDYPNEQFF.

This clonotype was found many times. This CDR3 is CASSLTGGRTGELFF. The DNA for the CDR3 is TGTGCCAGCAGCCTGACAGGGGGACGTACCGGGGAGCTGTTTTTT. The chain combines TRBV14 with TRBJ2-2, with 9 bases that match TRBD1. CDR1 is SGHDN, CDR2 FVKESK, per germline. V was clipped by 4 bases and J by 5 bases; unmatched bases: 5. The CDR3 sequence is 15 residues long.

The rearrangement uses TRBV12-3 or TRBV12-4 and TRBJ2-2; D remains ambiguous. V was trimmed by 4 bases and J by 7 bases, leaving 16 bases between them. CDR3 length: 15 amino acids. The DNA of the CDR3 is TGTGCCAGCAGTTACCGACCAGCTCACTACGGGGAGCTGTTTTTT. Translating gives CASSYRPAHYGELFF.

This clonotype was detected ten times or more. This chain uses TRBV20-1 with TRBJ2-3; TRBD2 agrees at 11 bases. The J segment lost 2 bases and the V segment lost 4 bases, leaving 8 bases of the junction unmatched. This CDR3 contains 16 residues. Per germline, CDR1 DFQATT and CDR2 SNEGSKA (reference sequence). The CDR3, as DNA: TGCAGTGCTACCTCCGGGACTAGCGGACACACAGATACGCAGTATTTT. It encodes CSATSGTSGHTDTQYF.

The chain carries TRBV7-9 and TRBJ2-1, with 8 positions matching TRBD1. From germline, CDR1 is SEHNR and CDR2 FQNEAQ (reference sequence). Trimming at V came to 7 bases and at J to 1 base, leaving 3 bases not matched to a gene. The CDR3 extends over 14 amino acids. In nucleotides, the CDR3 is TGTGCCAGCACTGGGACAGGATCCTACAATGAGCAGTTCTTC. As protein: CASTGTGSYNEQFF.

The table lists this clonotype with a few counts. This sequence joins TRBV19 and TRBJ2-2, with 12 positions matching TRBD2. This CDR3 is 17 amino acids long. V dropped 9 bases and J dropped 1; count of bases not matched to a gene: 9. Germline V lookup: CDR1 LNHDA, CDR2 SQIVND (reference sequence). The CDR3 sequence: CASKFLAGGMNTGELFF. As DNA, the CDR3 is TGTGCCAGCAAATTTCTAGCGGGAGGGATGAACACCGGGGAGCTGTTTTTT.

The J gene is TRBJ2-1, the V gene TRBV3-1; D may be TRBD2 (6 bases). The CDR3 totals 16 residues. Germline values: CDR1 LGHDT, CDR2 YNNKEL (reference sequence). With 4 bases removed from V and 10 bases from J, the gap between germline ends came to 23 bases. The CDR3 DNA reads as TGTGCCAGCAGCCCCATGGCCCTAGCGCCTAACATGGAGCAGTTCTTC. This encodes CASSPMALAPNMEQFF.

The chain joins TRBV12-3 or TRBV12-4 to TRBJ1-1; D unclear. The CDR3 totals 12 residues. Trimming left V 4 bases short and J 10 bases short, with 13 bases between. The CDR3 reads CASSSDGMGAFF. CDR3 sequence (DNA): TGTGCCAGCAGTTCGGATGGGATGGGAGCTTTCTTT.

This clonotype was observed a few times. The chain combines TRBV12-5 with TRBJ1-1; D remains ambiguous. Germline values: CDR1 LGHNT, CDR2 FRNRAP. The CDR3 spans 14 residues. Trimming cost V 4 bases and J 1 base, with 10 bases left between them. CDR3 in DNA: TGTGCTAGTGGTTCCTCTTCTACGAACACTGAAGCTTTCTTT. Translation gives CASGSSSTNTEAFF.

A few counts support this clonotype. The chain combines TRBV20-1 with TRBJ2-3; D might be TRBD1 (6 bases). Between the trimmed V and J ends, which lost 6 bases and 6 bases, there was a span of 10 bases. The CDR3 sequence is 11 residues long. CDR1 and CDR2 from the germline V gene are DFQATT and SNEGSKA (reference sequence). The DNA of the CDR3 is TGCAGTGCCCAGGGGACCGATACGCAGTATTTT. Translated: CSAQGTDTQYF.

This clonotype was counted ten times or more. V and J are TRBV28 and TRBJ1-3, with TRBD1 matching 7 bases. CDR1 MDHEN and CDR2 SYDVKM come from the germline V gene. The CDR3 contains 14 residues. The junction had 6 bases not matched to a gene; V was cut back by 6 bases and J by 4 bases. The CDR3 DNA reads as TGTGCCAGCAGCTCCGGGACAGCAGGAAACACCATATATTTT. It encodes CASSSGTAGNTIYF.

This clonotype was seen at least ten times. V usage is TRBV28 and J usage is TRBJ2-5; no clear D. The V end lost 2 bases, the J end lost 3 bases, and 10 bases lay between the germline ends. This CDR3 is 14 amino acids long. Germline CDR1 reads MDHEN; CDR2 reads SYDVKM. This CDR3 is CASSLISRKETQYF. In nucleotides, the CDR3 is TGTGCCAGCAGTTTAATTAGCCGGAAAGAGACCCAGTACTTC. The full variable domain, its missing parts supplied by reference TRBV28 and TRBJ2-5, is DVKVTQSSRYLVKRTGEKVFLECVQDMDHENMFWYRQDPGLGLRLIYFSYDVKMKEKGDIPEGYSVSREKKERFSLILESASTNQTSMYLCASSLISRKETQYFGPGTRLLVL.

This clonotype came up many times. The chain carries TRBV5-1 and TRBJ2-5, with D possibly TRBD2 on 5 matching bases. The CDR3 runs 18 residues. Trimming removed 4 bases at V and 1 base at J, with 23 bases between. Germline V lookup: CDR1 SGHRS, CDR2 YFSETQ. CDR3 sequence (DNA): TGCGCCAGCAGCCGAGGGCCCCCAAGGCGCGACCTCCAAGAGACCCAGTACTTC. Translation: CASSRGPPRRDLQETQYF.

This clonotype was seen ten or more times. This chain links TRBV12-3 or TRBV12-4 with TRBJ2-3; no definite D call. The CDR3 totals 15 residues. V shed 4 bases and J shed 4 bases, with 15 bases lying between them. The CDR3 DNA sequence: TGTGCCAGCAGTTCACGACTGTACCCCCCAGATACGCAGTATTTT. It specifies CASSSRLYPPDTQYF.

This clonotype has at least ten counts. The V call is TRBV5-5, the J call TRBJ1-4; maybe TRBD1 (5 bases). This CDR3 is 16 amino acids long. V lost 0 bases, J lost 0 bases, and 9 bases lay in between. Germline lookup yields CDR1 SGHKS and CDR2 YYEKEE (reference sequence). The CDR3 sequence: CASSLARGTTNEKLFF. The DNA for the CDR3 is TGTGCCAGCAGCTTGGCCCGGGGGACAACTAATGAAAAACTGTTTTTT.

The sample holds many counts of this clonotype. The chain is built from TRBV29-1 and TRBJ2-7; D gene uncertain. The CDR3 extends over 13 amino acids. Per germline, CDR1 SQVTM and CDR2 ANQGSEA. V was clipped by 0 bases and J by 2 bases, with 8 bases between them. This chain's CDR3 is CSVEEGPTYEQYF. CDR3 bases: TGCAGCGTTGAAGAGGGTCCAACCTACGAGCAGTACTTC.

This clonotype was recorded at least ten times. The chain has TRBV15 and TRBJ2-1; D gene uncertain. CDR1 is LNHNV, CDR2 YYDKDF, per germline (reference sequence). The CDR3 runs to 16 residues. The V end was cut by 2 bases, the J end by 8 bases, with 19 bases between. CDR3 amino acids: CATSRSRASPGHEQFF. In DNA form, the CDR3 reads TGTGCCACCAGCAGATCCCGGGCCTCACCAGGCCATGAGCAGTTCTTC.

This clonotype was found many times. The V call is TRBV12-3 or TRBV12-4, the J call TRBJ1-1; D gene uncertain. CDR3 length equals 13 residues. V dropped 3 bases and J dropped 2 bases, with 7 bases sitting between them. Written as DNA, the CDR3 is TGTGCCAGCAGTTTTCACAGCAACACTGAAGCTTTCTTT. This translates into CASSFHSNTEAFF.

This chain connects TRBV29-1 to TRBJ2-1; D might be TRBD1 (5 bases). CDR1 and CDR2 from the germline V gene are SQVTM and ANQGSEA. Trimming shortened V by 7 bases and J by 7 bases, and 17 bases separated the two germline ends. There are 13 residues in the CDR3. CDR3 coding DNA: TGCAGCGCTGCAGGGATTTGGCCGAATGAGCAGTTCTTC. Translation: CSAAGIWPNEQFF.

At least ten counts were recorded for this clonotype. The rearrangement links TRBV15 to TRBJ2-3, with TRBD1 as a possible D gene (5 bases). The CDR3 consists of 16 residues. The V gene's germline CDR1 is LNHNV and CDR2 YYDKDF (reference sequence). Trimming removed 0 bases at V and 2 bases at J, with 12 bases between. The CDR3 reads CATSRDGAQVTDTQYF. The DNA of the CDR3 is TGTGCCACCAGCAGAGATGGCGCACAGGTCACAGATACGCAGTATTTT.

There are many counts of this clonotype. A read error may produce the germline difference seen at one junction end. The V call is TRBV20-1, the J call TRBJ2-5, with TRBD2 matching over 7 bases. The CDR3 sequence is 14 residues long. Germline V gene sequence: CDR1 DFQATT, CDR2 SNEGSKA (reference sequence). As DNA, the CDR3 is TGCAGTGCTCGAGAGCGGGGTAACCAAGAGACCCAGTACTTC. Translated, it gives CSARERGNQETQYF.

This clonotype has a handful of counts. The rearrangement links TRBV5-1 to TRBJ2-7; D is undetermined. The germline V gene has CDR1 SGHRS and CDR2 YFSETQ. V was pared by 0 bases and J by 6 bases, with 16 bases between. CDR3 size: 15 residues. CDR3 sequence: CASSLGPLGRGEQYF. CDR3 in DNA: TGCGCCAGCAGCTTGGGCCCTCTAGGGCGAGGCGAGCAGTACTTC.

Many counts were recorded for this clonotype. The CDR3 spells CASSPTTSGSAGELFF. Written as DNA, the CDR3 is TGTGCCAGCAGCCCAACGACTAGCGGGAGTGCCGGGGAGCTGTTTTTT. The gene calls are TRBV7-8 and TRBJ2-2; 12 bases are a match to TRBD2. CDR3 size: 16 residues. With 5 bases clipped from V and 6 bases from J, the junction kept 7 bases outside the gene matches. Germline V gene lookup returns CDR1 SGHVS and CDR2 FQNEAQ.